Following are 30 T cell receptor beta chains from one sample sequenced in a study of shared clonotypes between healthy human individuals. Terminally differentiated effector memory CD45RA+ cells were left out of the naive CD8 fraction, which was CD45RO-negative and positively selected for CCR7. Generated by immunoSEQ multiplex PCR, the TCRdb table keeps only in-frame clones and is missing some. The profile covers about 2.2 million clones, with about 94% appearing a single time and over 1.5% taken by the ten largest. The specimen sequenced was naive CD8+ T cells from PBMCs. The source of these receptors is a man between 18 and 35 years old in good health. Some clones in this sample may be carry-over from other donors' samples.

V and J are TRBV11-2 and TRBJ2-1, with D possibly matching TRBD2 (6 bases). There are 17 residues in the CDR3. Germline CDR1 SGHAT, CDR2 FQNNGV. V was pared by 3 bases and J by 0 bases, with 15 bases between. The CDR3, as DNA: TGTGCCAGCAGCTTCCCAGCGGAGGGGACCTCCTACAATGAGCAGTTCTTC. This sequence encodes CASSFPAEGTSYNEQFF.

This chain joins TRBV6-5 and TRBJ2-7, with D perhaps matching TRBD2 (6 bases). Germline CDR1 and CDR2: MNHEY and SVGAGI. The CDR3 covers 15 residues. V dropped 0 bases and J dropped 0 bases, with 9 bases sitting between them. CDR3 bases: TGTGCCAGCAGTTACTCGGAGGGTCCCTCCTACGAGCAGTACTTC. Translating it yields CASSYSEGPSYEQYF.

The chain recombines TRBV5-6 with TRBJ2-7; possibly TRBD1 or TRBD2 for D (5 bases each). Germline CDR1 SGHDT, CDR2 YYEEEE. The CDR3 has 15 amino acids. Trimming pared 4 bases from V and 2 bases from J, leaving 16 bases between. The CDR3 bases are TGTGCCAGCAGCCCGACTCCGGGGACGGCCTACGAGCAGTACTTC. Amino acid sequence: CASSPTPGTAYEQYF.

Concerning this clone itself: The same CDR3 is also encoded by other DNA sequences in this sample. The chain joins TRBV27 to TRBJ1-2; the D gene is possibly TRBD1 (5 bases). V was clipped by 5 bases and J by 5 bases, with 9 bases between them. The CDR3 length is 12 residues. Germline V gene sequence: CDR1 MNHEY, CDR2 SMNVEV (reference sequence). The CDR3 sequence is CASSPGGYGYTF. CDR3 DNA: TGTGCCAGCAGTCCGGGGGGATATGGCTACACCTTC.

The chain couples TRBV7-9 to TRBJ1-4; TRBD1 agrees at 9 bases. The length of the CDR3 is 16 residues. Looked up from germline, CDR1 is SEHNR and CDR2 is FQNEAQ (reference sequence). Unmatched junction bases numbered 11, after V lost 4 bases and J lost 8 bases. DNA of the CDR3: TGTGCCAGCAGCTCTCCCCCGGACAGGGGTGTCGAAAAACTGTTTTTT. Amino acid sequence: CASSSPPDRGVEKLFF.

The genes are TRBV25-1 and TRBJ2-3, with no clear D. CDR1 MGHDK and CDR2 SYGVNS come from the germline V gene. Trimming left V 3 bases short and J 2 bases short, with 6 bases between. The CDR3 is 13 amino acids. The CDR3 spells CASSDSVTDTQYF. As DNA, the CDR3 is TGTGCCAGCAGTGACAGTGTCACAGATACGCAGTATTTT.

In this sample, this clone turned up once. The chain links TRBV7-6 to TRBJ1-2; D is undetermined. The CDR3 extends over 14 amino acids. V was trimmed by 1 base and J by 0 bases, leaving 6 bases between them. CDR1 and CDR2 from the germline V gene are SGHVS and FNYEAQ. CDR3 sequence reads: CASSLDAANYGYTF. The CDR3, as DNA: TGTGCCAGCAGCTTAGATGCAGCTAACTATGGCTACACCTTC.

The chain links TRBV28 to TRBJ1-3; 12 bases agree with TRBD1. This CDR3 is built from 16 residues. CDR1 is MDHEN, CDR2 SYDVKM, per germline. The V and J ends lost 6 bases and 4 bases, in that order; junction bases with no gene match: 7. CDR3 amino acids: CASRNRDRGPGNTIYF. The CDR3 DNA reads as TGTGCCAGCAGAAATAGGGACAGGGGGCCAGGAAACACCATATATTTT.

The rearrangement joins TRBV7-2 to TRBJ1-1; no definite D call. The germline V gene encodes CDR1 SGHTA and CDR2 FQGNSA. The CDR3 runs to 16 residues. Trimming removed 2 bases from V and 4 bases from J, with 17 bases in between. The CDR3 nucleotides are TGTGCCAGCAGCTTAATTCCTCCTGATATGAGCACTGAAGCTTTCTTT. As protein: CASSLIPPDMSTEAFF.

The V gene is TRBV2, the J gene TRBJ2-2, with D unresolved. This CDR3 is 16 amino acids long. CDR1 and CDR2 from the germline V gene are SNHLY and FYNNEI. V lost 4 bases, J lost 2 bases, and 14 bases lay in between. In DNA form, the CDR3 reads TGTGCCAGCAGTGGGGTCGACCCGCTAAACACCGGGGAGCTGTTTTTT. This codes for CASSGVDPLNTGELFF.

This clone was counted a single time. The chain joins TRBV6-5 to TRBJ2-1; D call uncertain. The germline V and J ends were trimmed by 5 bases and 4 bases, with 15 bases remaining between them. This CDR3 comprises 15 residues. The germline gives CDR1 MNHEY, CDR2 SVGAGI. The CDR3 nucleotides read TGTGCCAGCAGTCTCCACGCGCCCGAGTACAATGAGCAGTTCTTC. It codes for CASSLHAPEYNEQFF.

V is TRBV7-2 and J is TRBJ1-1; 7 positions agree with TRBD1. The CDR3 extends over 17 amino acids. The V segment lost 1 base and the J segment 5 bases; nucleotides outside the gene matches: 13. Germline V gene data show CDR1 as SGHTA and CDR2 as FQGNSA. The CDR3: CASSLGVVGGGSTEAFF. The CDR3 bases are TGTGCCAGCAGCTTAGGGGTGGTAGGGGGCGGCAGTACTGAAGCTTTCTTT.

CDR3 sequence (DNA): TGTGCCAGCAGCTTTACTGGAGGGAAACTGTTTTTT. Its translation is CASSFTGGKLFF. V and J are TRBV11-2 and TRBJ1-4, with D hard to call. The germline gives CDR1 SGHAT, CDR2 FQNNGV. The CDR3 sequence is 12 residues long. With 3 bases removed from V and 11 bases from J, the gap between germline ends came to 10 bases.

The chain employs TRBV6-1 and TRBJ2-7, with D perhaps matching TRBD2 (5 bases). The CDR3 runs to 15 residues. CDR1 is MNHNS, CDR2 SASEGT, per germline. Trimming cost V 1 base and J 5 bases, with 15 bases left between them. The CDR3 reads CASSEGWLAPHEQYF. CDR3 coding DNA: TGTGCCAGCAGTGAAGGGTGGCTAGCTCCGCACGAGCAGTACTTC.

This rearrangement joins TRBV28 to TRBJ2-1, with D possibly matching TRBD1 (5 bases). The germline V and J ends were trimmed by 3 bases and 0 bases, with 18 bases remaining between them. This CDR3 region has 18 residues. Germline values: CDR1 MDHEN, CDR2 SYDVKM. CDR3 amino acids: CASSFPRDPIPSYNEQFF. Written as DNA, the CDR3 is TGTGCCAGCAGTTTCCCCAGGGATCCTATCCCCTCCTACAATGAGCAGTTCTTC.

The rearrangement uses TRBV14 and TRBJ1-1; TRBD1 aligns across 9 bases. In germline, CDR1 is SGHDN, CDR2 FVKESK. The ends lost 4 bases at V and 1 base at J; junction bases unmatched: 1. This CDR3 spans 14 amino acids. CDR3 sequence: CASSPTGGNTEAFF. The CDR3 nucleotides read TGTGCCAGCAGCCCGACAGGGGGGAACACTGAAGCTTTCTTT.

The table lists this clone with a few counts. The rearrangement links TRBV4-2 to TRBJ1-1, with a weak D call TRBD1 (5 bases). From germline, CDR1 is LGHNA and CDR2 YNFKEQ. V lost 0 bases and J 3 bases, leaving 23 bases between the germline ends. The length of the CDR3 is 19 residues. Here the CDR3 DNA reads TGTGCCAGCAGCCAAGATCCGCCCGGGGCCGCGTACGAGGACACTGAAGCTTTCTTT. It encodes CASSQDPPGAAYEDTEAFF.

V gene TRBV11-1 combines with J gene TRBJ2-7; TRBD2 matches at 7 bases. The junction had 14 bases not matched to a gene; V was cut back by 3 bases and J by 3 bases. CDR1 is SGHAT, CDR2 FQDESV, per germline (reference sequence). The CDR3 contains 17 residues. The CDR3 nucleotides read TGTGCCAGCAGCTTTGATCCATCGGGGGGAATGGGCTACGAGCAGTACTTC. Translating gives CASSFDPSGGMGYEQYF.

J is TRBJ2-1 and V is TRBV28; 12 positions agree with TRBD2. This CDR3 has 15 residues. With V trimmed by 3 bases and J by 9 bases, 6 bases remained unmatched. Germline V CDR1 and CDR2: MDHEN, SYDVKM. The CDR3 DNA sequence: TGTGCCAGCAGTTTTCTAGCGGGAGGGCTGTCTGAGCAGTTCTTC. This gives the protein CASSFLAGGLSEQFF.

V usage is TRBV19 and J usage is TRBJ2-1; no reliable D call. The length of the CDR3 is 15 residues. CDR1 and CDR2 (germline): LNHDA, SQIVND (reference sequence). The ends were cut back, 10 bases at V and 4 bases at J, with 20 bases in the middle. The CDR3 spells CATSNYGDPYNEQFF. DNA for the CDR3: TGTGCCACGTCCAACTACGGCGATCCTTACAATGAGCAGTTCTTC. The full variable domain, in which reference TRBV19 and TRBJ2-1 provide the parts outside the CDR3, is DGGITQSPKYLFRKEGQNVTLSCEQNLNHDAMYWYRQDPGQGLRLIYYSQIVNDFQKGDIAEGYSVSREKKESFPLTVTSAQKNPTAFYLCATSNYGDPYNEQFFGPGTRLTVL.

This clone appeared once. The gene calls are TRBV6-6 and TRBJ2-1; D possibly matches TRBD1 or TRBD2 (5 bases each). The CDR3 has 14 residues. Trimming shortened V by 7 bases and J by 2 bases, and 12 bases separated the two germline ends. Germline V gene lookup returns CDR1 MNHNY and CDR2 SVGAGI (reference sequence). The CDR3: CASTRGSPYNEQFF. The CDR3 DNA follows: TGTGCCAGCACCCGGGGCAGCCCCTACAATGAGCAGTTCTTC.

The V call is TRBV7-9, the J call TRBJ2-1; maybe TRBD1 (6 bases). Trimming took 4 bases from V and 0 from J, leaving 10 bases between them. CDR1 and CDR2 from the germline V gene are SEHNR and FQNEAQ (reference sequence). CDR3 length: 15 residues. The CDR3 loop is CASSWDITSYNEQFF. The CDR3 DNA reads as TGTGCCAGCAGCTGGGACATAACCTCCTACAATGAGCAGTTCTTC.

Concerning this clone: A much larger clone differs by one base, so this may be a read error. The V and J genes are TRBV11-2 and TRBJ1-2, with unresolved D. The germline V gene has CDR1 SGHAT and CDR2 FQNNGV. V was shortened by 3 bases and J by 3 bases, with 2 bases between the two germline ends. The CDR3 runs 11 residues. CDR3 region: CASSFDYGYTF. CDR3 bases: TGTGCCAGCAGCTTCGACTATGGCTACACCTTC.

The chain combines TRBV6-1 with TRBJ2-6; D unclear. This CDR3 spans 15 amino acids. Deletions cut 6 bases from V and 0 bases from J, with 9 bases between. CDR1 MNHNS and CDR2 SASEGT come from the germline V gene. The CDR3 region is CASSKGLSGANVLTF. The CDR3 DNA sequence: TGTGCCAGCAGCAAGGGTCTCTCTGGGGCCAACGTCCTGACTTTC.

V is TRBV9 and J is TRBJ2-1; 10 bases agree with TRBD2. The CDR3 is 18 amino acids. CDR1 and CDR2 from the germline V gene are SGDLS and YYNGEE. The V and J ends lost 5 bases and 0 bases, in that order; junction bases with no gene match: 11. The CDR3 spells CASRGPGTSDNSYNEQFF. The CDR3 DNA is TGTGCCAGCAGAGGACCCGGGACTAGCGACAACTCCTACAATGAGCAGTTCTTC.

V usage is TRBV5-1 and J usage is TRBJ1-2, with TRBD1 as a possible D gene (5 bases). Deletions cut 3 bases from V and 8 bases from J, with 20 bases between. Germline V gives CDR1 SGHRS, CDR2 YFSETQ. This CDR3 has 15 residues. For the CDR3, the DNA is TGCGCCAGCAGCTCCTCCCTCAGGGACCCAGGCGGCTACACCTTC. It is translated as CASSSSLRDPGGYTF.

This clone was counted a few times. At the DNA level, this CDR3 is encoded by other sequences in the same sample as well. J is TRBJ2-2 and V is TRBV9; 9 bases fit TRBD2. CDR1 SGDLS and CDR2 YYNGEE come from the germline V gene. The junction had 4 bases not matched to a gene; V was cut back by 2 bases and J by 2 bases. CDR3 length: 16 amino acids. The CDR3 here is CASSVGGLANTGELFF. The DNA of the CDR3 is TGTGCCAGCAGCGTGGGGGGACTAGCTAACACCGGGGAGCTGTTTTTT.

This clone was detected only once. The sample has other DNA sequences that encode this CDR3 too. The gene calls are TRBV9 and TRBJ2-1, with TRBD2 as a possible D gene (6 bases). The CDR3 has 15 residues. V was clipped by 0 bases and J by 4 bases, with 11 bases between them. Germline V gene data show CDR1 as SGDLS and CDR2 as YYNGEE. DNA of the CDR3: TGTGCCAGCAGCGTAGGGGGCGGGGCATACAATGAGCAGTTCTTC. Translation gives CASSVGGGAYNEQFF.

This rearrangement joins TRBV28 to TRBJ1-1, with 7 positions matching TRBD1. Trimming took 1 base from V and 1 from J; bases not matched to a gene: 6. Germline CDR1 reads MDHEN; CDR2 reads SYDVKM. The CDR3 is 16 residues long. CDR3 protein: CASSLSFGTANTEAFF. CDR3 sequence (DNA): TGTGCCAGCAGTTTATCGTTTGGGACAGCGAACACTGAAGCTTTCTTT.

The chain uses TRBV9 and TRBJ2-7; a possible D gene is TRBD1 (6 bases). This CDR3 contains 14 residues. Germline values: CDR1 SGDLS, CDR2 YYNGEE. V was trimmed by 0 bases and J by 2 bases, leaving 9 bases between them. CDR3 sequence reads: CASSVEQGPYEQYF. The CDR3, as DNA: TGTGCCAGCAGCGTAGAACAGGGCCCCTACGAGCAGTACTTC.